Listed below are T cell receptor beta chains from one sample, sequenced in a study of early T cells in non-severe SARS-CoV-2 infection. TCRdb ran MiXCR on the 5' RACE reads and lists one entry per CDR3 protein. The sample includes around 53,000 distinct CDR3 sequences, around 10% of them seen just once. Source material: whole blood. Source of these receptors: an adult who was a healthcare worker with PCR-confirmed SARS-CoV-2 infection or an uninfected control (not recorded which). Each CDR3 is given with its conserved first and last residue. The D gene is left open where the match is weak. Not all rows give a size; the values are once, few, many and, for expanded clones, a class.

D | J | size | V | DNA | CDR3
TRBD2 | TRBJ2-3 | many | TRBV7-2 | TGTGCCAGCAGCTATGGGGGAGGGCCAGATACGCAGTATTTT | CASSYGGGPDTQYF
- | TRBJ2-1 | many | TRBV14 | TGTGCCAACTCGAAAATATTAGCGGAGGGTGATGAGCAGTTCTTC | CANSKILAEGDEQFF
- | TRBJ2-2 | - | TRBV11-1 | TGTGCCAGCAGCCCCCCGCCTGTGGTTCGGGGCGATAACACCGGGGAGCTGTTTTTT | CASSPPPVVRGDNTGELFF
- | TRBJ2-1 | many | TRBV7-6 | TGTGCCAGCAGCTTAAAATCCACGGCTTTAAGGGAATTCGATGAGCAGTTCTTC | CASSLKSTALREFDEQFF
- | TRBJ2-7 | few | TRBV7-2 | TGTGCCAGCAGCTTAGTGACGCGGCCACAAACATACGAGCAGTACTTC | CASSLVTRPQTYEQYF
TRBD1 | TRBJ1-5 | many | TRBV28 | TGTGCCAGCAGTTTGGGGCATCGGACAGGGAATCAGCCCCAGCATTTT | CASSLGHRTGNQPQHF
- | TRBJ2-2 | - | TRBV7-2 | TGTGCCAGCAGCTTCCACAGGGACACCGGGGAGCTGTTTTTT | CASSFHRDTGELFF
- | TRBJ1-2 | few | TRBV28 | TGTGCCAGCAGAGGGGCCGGGGGCTACACCTTC | CASRGAGGYTF
- | TRBJ1-5 | many | TRBV7-6 | TGTGCCAGCAGCGTGGTGGGCAATCAGCCCCAGCATTTT | CASSVVGNQPQHF
- | TRBJ1-5 | many | TRBV7-4 | TGTGCCAGCAGCACGTCACAGGGCTTCGATCAGCCCCAGCATTTT | CASSTSQGFDQPQHF
- | TRBJ1-5 | - | TRBV2 | TGTGCCAGCAGGCGGAGTCAGCCCCAGCATTTT | CASRRSQPQHF
- | TRBJ1-1 | few | TRBV29-1 | TGCAGCGTTGAGGTAGGGATGAACACTGAAGCTTTCTTT | CSVEVGMNTEAFF
- | TRBJ1-5 | few | TRBV28 | TGTGCCAGCAGTTTATTTGGTCAGCCCCAGCTTTTT | CASSLFGQPQLF